The rows below give T cell receptor beta chains drawn from one sample of a study of blood T cell repertoires in COVID-19. Assay: immunoSEQ multiplex PCR; the TCRdb copy retains only in-frame clones and omits some. The sample consists of about 410,000 clones, about nine tenths of them appearing once. The sequencing sample was made of peripheral blood. These receptor sequences come from a middle-aged woman with COVID-19, enrolled during active disease. Both conserved end residues are part of each CDR3. D genes are given only for firm matches. Size is stated for part of the rows, as once, few or many counts, or as a class when the clone is expanded.

>-|TRBJ1-1|TRBV13|-
CASSWRNTEAFF
TGTGCCAGCAGCTGGAGGAACACTGAAGCTTTCTTT
>once|TRBJ2-5|TRBV7-2|TRBD1
CASSLDPGTGTRETQYF
TGTGCCAGCAGCTTAGATCCCGGGACAGGGACCCGAGAGACCCAGTACTTC
>-|TRBJ1-5|TRBV15|-
CATSRELRGSNQPQHF
TGTGCCACCAGCAGAGAACTCAGAGGTTCCAATCAGCCCCAGCATTTT
>once|TRBJ2-7|TRBV28|-
CASSLFRTRFSYEQYF
TGTGCCAGCAGTTTATTCCGGACTCGCTTCTCCTACGAGCAGTACTTC
>-|TRBJ1-1|TRBV18|TRBD1
CASSTQGVNTEAFF
TGTGCCAGCTCAACACAGGGGGTGAACACTGAAGCTTTCTTT
>few|TRBJ1-2|TRBV5-1|TRBD1
CASSWGTGPYGYTF
TGCGCCAGCAGCTGGGGGACAGGTCCCTATGGCTACACCTTC
>-|TRBJ1-1|TRBV27|-
CASSLRRGTTEAFF
TGTGCCAGCAGTTTACGCAGGGGTACGACTGAAGCTTTCTTT
>few|TRBJ1-1|TRBV18|-
CASSPGHSSTEAFF
TGTGCCAGCTCACCCGGACACTCTAGTACTGAAGCTTTCTTT
>-|TRBJ2-7|TRBV6-5|-
CASSLPGLATYEQYF
TGTGCCAGCAGCCTACCGGGACTCGCGACATACGAGCAGTACTTC
>-|TRBJ1-1|TRBV7-8|TRBD1
CASSDFSTGETEAFF
TGTGCCAGCAGCGATTTCAGTACAGGGGAAACTGAAGCTTTCTTT
>-|TRBJ1-1|TRBV19|-
CASSIVTGSTEAFF
TGTGCCAGTAGTATAGTAACAGGTTCCACTGAAGCTTTCTTT
>-|TRBJ1-4|TRBV20-1|-
CSARPNEKLFF
TGCAGTGCTCGTCCGAATGAAAAACTGTTTTTT
>-|TRBJ1-5|TRBV20-1|-
CSASGSAGNQPQHF
TGCAGTGCTAGTGGGAGCGCAGGGAATCAGCCCCAGCATTTT
>-|TRBJ2-7|TRBV18|-
CASSPLFLGNLYEQYF
TGTGCCAGCTCACCACTTTTCCTCGGGAACCTCTACGAGCAGTACTTC
>-|TRBJ1-2|TRBV12-5|-
CASAAAPIYGYTF
TGTGCTAGTGCCGCGGCCCCAATATATGGCTACACCTTC
>-|TRBJ2-2|TRBV25-1|-
CASSDYGTKGAGELFF
TGTGCCAGCTCCGATTACGGGACAAAAGGCGCCGGGGAGCTGTTTTTT
>-|TRBJ2-5|TRBV24-1|-
CATSDATGQETQYF
TGTGCCACCAGTGACGCGACAGGTCAAGAGACCCAGTACTTC
>-|TRBJ2-4|TRBV28|-
CASSFLALTKNIQYF
TGTGCCAGCAGTTTCCTAGCCCTCACGAAAAACATTCAGTACTTC
>-|TRBJ2-7|TRBV28|TRBD2
CASSKGRGGSYEQYF
TGTGCCAGCAGTAAGGGGCGGGGCGGGAGCTACGAGCAGTACTTC
>-|TRBJ2-7|TRBV18|TRBD1
CASSPGTGPREQYF
TGTGCCAGCTCTCCAGGGACAGGGCCTCGTGAGCAGTACTTC
>-|TRBJ1-4|TRBV9|-
CASSVEQGNEKLFF
TGTGCCAGCAGCGTAGAGCAGGGTAATGAAAAACTGTTTTTT
>-|TRBJ1-6|TRBV5-6|-
CASSLAGQPPPLHF
TGTGCCAGCAGCTTGGCCGGACAGCCCCCACCCCTCCACTTT
>-|TRBJ2-3|TRBV7-3|-
CASSLMRVTDTQYF
TGTGCCAGCAGCTTAATGAGGGTAACAGATACGCAGTATTTT
>-|TRBJ2-1|TRBV4-3|-
CASSQQAWQEQFF
TGCGCCAGCAGCCAACAGGCGTGGCAAGAGCAGTTCTTC
>few|TRBJ1-6|TRBV9|-
CASSVGRFSYNSPLHF
TGTGCCAGCAGCGTAGGCAGGTTCTCCTATAATTCACCCCTCCACTTT
>-|TRBJ1-6|TRBV6-5|-
CASANGQYNSPLHF
TGTGCCAGCGCTAATGGACAGTATAATTCACCCCTCCACTTT
>-|TRBJ1-5|TRBV6-5|-
CASSYSGGGQPQHF
TGTGCCAGCAGTTACTCTGGGGGCGGTCAGCCCCAGCATTTT
>-|TRBJ2-7|TRBV28|-
CASRSAEASSYEQYF
TGTGCCAGCAGATCCGCAGAGGCTAGCTCCTACGAGCAGTACTTC
>-|TRBJ1-6|TRBV3-1/TRBV3-2|TRBD1
CASTRTGTRSPLHF
TGTGCCAGCACCAGGACAGGGACGCGATCACCCCTCCACTTT
>-|TRBJ2-3|TRBV6-5|-
CASSKGVLTDTQYF
TGTGCCAGCAGCAAGGGGGTTCTCACAGATACGCAGTATTTT
>-|TRBJ2-7|TRBV28|TRBD1
CASSLPGQGSYEQYF
TGTGCCAGCAGTTTACCGGGACAGGGCTCCTACGAGCAGTACTTC
>-|TRBJ2-1|TRBV7-2|TRBD2
CASSFARLAGRGYDEQFF
TGTGCCAGCAGCTTTGCACGGTTAGCGGGGCGGGGTTACGATGAGCAGTTCTTC
>-|TRBJ1-4|TRBV7-2|-
CASSKRSPNEKLFF
TGTGCCAGCAGCAAGCGCTCCCCTAATGAAAAACTGTTTTTT
>-|TRBJ1-5|TRBV28|-
CASSVPNQPQHF
TGTGCCAGCAGTGTCCCGAATCAGCCCCAGCATTTT
>-|TRBJ2-1|TRBV5-1|-
CASSALAGLILNEQFF
TGCGCCAGCAGCGCACTGGCAGGACTAATTCTCAATGAGCAGTTCTTC
>-|TRBJ2-1|TRBV19|TRBD1
CASTRGTGTPNEQFF
TGTGCCAGTACCAGGGGGACAGGGACGCCCAATGAGCAGTTCTTC
>once|TRBJ2-1|TRBV6-4|-
CASSDNPGSSYNEQFF
TGTGCCAGCAGTGACAATCCAGGCAGCTCCTACAATGAGCAGTTCTTC
>-|TRBJ2-3|TRBV29-1|TRBD1
CSVVFRDRGADTQYF
TGCAGCGTTGTGTTCCGGGACAGGGGTGCAGATACGCAGTATTTT
>few|TRBJ2-7|TRBV10-2|TRBD2
CASRGWTSGSFHEQYF
TGCGCCAGCAGGGGGTGGACTAGCGGGAGTTTCCACGAGCAGTACTTC
>-|TRBJ2-3|TRBV6-6|TRBD2
CASSFSGSIGNTQYF
TGTGCCAGTAGTTTTAGCGGGTCTATTGGGAATACGCAGTATTTT
>few|TRBJ2-7|TRBV28|-
CASSLYAAYEQYF
TGTGCCAGCAGTTTGTACGCAGCCTACGAGCAGTACTTC
>-|TRBJ1-4|TRBV5-6|-
CASSLRTATTNEKLFF
TGTGCCAGCAGCTTAAGGACAGCAACAACTAATGAAAAACTGTTTTTT
>-|TRBJ2-1|TRBV4-1|-
CASSKQGGAYNEQFF
TGCGCCAGCAGTAAACAGGGGGGGGCCTACAATGAGCAGTTCTTC
>-|TRBJ2-1|TRBV15|TRBD2
CATTSGGAGTVHEQFF
TGTGCCACTACTAGCGGGGGGGCCGGTACAGTCCATGAGCAGTTCTTC
>-|TRBJ1-1|TRBV19|TRBD1
CASSIEGQRNTEAFF
TGTGCCAGTAGTATAGAGGGACAGAGGAACACTGAAGCTTTCTTT
>-|TRBJ1-5|TRBV30|-
CAWSVGQGKHF
TGTGCCTGGAGTGTTGGGCAGGGTAAGCATTTT